This entry concerns a single T cell receptor beta chain. Method: immunoSEQ multiplex PCR; TCRdb's copy keeps in-frame clones and lacks some. The sample gives 6,500 to 8,000 clones, roughly 83% of which show up once; over 25% is in the top ten. Exclusion applied to patients with autoimmune disease history or systemic immunosuppression. The sample belongs to a study of OX40 agonist ivuxolimab in advanced cancers. The CDR3 contains 16 residues. V lost 1 base to trimming and J lost 4 bases; unmatched junction nucleotides: 4. Germline values: CDR1 SGHAT, CDR2 FQNNGV. This chain links TRBV11-2 with TRBJ1-1; 12 positions match TRBD1. This sequence originates from an adult with an advanced solid tumor such as melanoma, head and neck, liver or kidney cancer. This specimen was CD4+ or CD8+ T cells sorted from blood, taken in a trial of the OX40 agonist ivuxolimab. Here the CDR3 DNA reads TGTGCCAGCAGCTTAGGGGGACAGGGGGCGGTCACTGAAGCTTTCTTT. Translating it yields CASSLGGQGAVTEAFF.